This entry concerns a single T cell receptor beta chain. Sequencing of TCR beta covered CD8+ and CD4+ T cells obtained from blood. The record originates from a study of CD8 T cells in Susac syndrome. Random hexamers were used to reverse transcribe an amount of roughly 0.5 to 1 ug RNA. A multiplex approach, immunoSEQ multiplex PCR, amplified TCR beta CDR3 across 54 Vbeta and 13 Jbeta. TCRdb passed the immunoSEQ multiplex PCR reads through MiXCR, listing each CDR3 protein once. This table holds roughly 120,000 distinct CDR3 sequences, around 94% found once. Specimen: CD4+ T cells from PBMCs. This TCR was sampled from a human donor with multiple sclerosis.

The CDR3, as DNA: TGTGCCAGCAGTGATGAGTTCTATGGCTACACCTTC. As protein: CASSDEFYGYTF. The rearrangement links TRBV2 to TRBJ1-2; D not certain. Trimming cost V 3 bases and J 4 bases, with 6 bases left between them. The CDR3 is made up of 12 amino acids. Germline CDR1 SNHLY, CDR2 FYNNEI.